What follows are 30 T cell receptor beta chains derived from one specimen sequenced in a study of blood T cells in healthy people across ages. Then a second PCR, running roughly 6 to 11 cycles, was carried out with a sample-barcoded 5' primer and a J-beta primer mix. Each CDR3 protein gets one entry after TCRdb re-called the 5' RACE reads with MiXCR. Among over 750,000 distinct CDR3 sequences listed, approximately 25% were seen once. These data are also associated with another study on T cells of mothers and their children.

Source material: blood. These receptors originate from a boy between 10 and 17 years old in good health.

This clonotype was detected only a few times. This rearrangement joins TRBV29-1 to TRBJ1-1; maybe TRBD1 (6 bases). The V gene's germline CDR1 is SQVTM and CDR2 ANQGSEA. The germline V and J ends were trimmed by 4 bases and 4 bases, with 13 bases remaining between them. This CDR3 is built from 13 residues. In DNA, the CDR3 is TGCAGCGTTGGAGCGGGGGCCGGCACTGAAGCTTTCTTT. This translates into CSVGAGAGTEAFF.

A few counts support this clonotype. This rearrangement joins TRBV4-3 to TRBJ2-5; 9 bases are shared with TRBD1. With 4 bases clipped from V and 5 bases from J, the junction kept 11 bases outside the gene matches. Per the germline V gene, CDR1 is LGHNA and CDR2 is YSLEER. There are 16 residues in the CDR3. CDR3 coding DNA: TGCGCCAGCAGCCCCGATACTACAGGGGGCGGTGAGACCCAGTACTTC. Residues: CASSPDTTGGGETQYF.

This clonotype has just a few counts. This sequence joins TRBV5-1 and TRBJ2-7, with 12 bases aligning to TRBD1. There are 15 residues in the CDR3. V trimming: 0 bases; J trimming: 3 bases; junction bases outside the gene matches: 1. Germline lookup yields CDR1 SGHRS and CDR2 YFSETQ. The CDR3 nucleotides read TGCGCCAGCAGCTTGGGGGACAGGGGGCACTACGAGCAGTACTTC. Translation: CASSLGDRGHYEQYF.

This chain links TRBV24-1 with TRBJ2-3, with D perhaps TRBD1 (5 bases). Germline CDR1 reads KGHDR; CDR2 reads SFDVKD. V lost 4 bases and J 0 bases, leaving 10 bases between the germline ends. The CDR3 length is 15 residues. The CDR3 region has the DNA TGTGCCACCAGTGAGGGGCTCTCTAGCACAGATACGCAGTATTTT. Encoded protein: CATSEGLSSTDTQYF.

This clonotype was seen a few times. With a much larger clone just one base away, this may be a read error. The J gene is TRBJ2-5, the V gene TRBV11-2; D remains ambiguous. The end of the DNA is better explained by TRBJ2-1, so the J call may be wrong. The CDR3 totals 15 residues. Germline values: CDR1 SGHAT, CDR2 FQNNGV. In DNA form, the CDR3 reads TGTGCCAGCAGCTTGGAGAGAGAAGTTTACAATGAGCAGTTCTTC. Protein product: CASSLEREVYNEQFF.

The V and J genes are TRBV3-1 and TRBJ2-5; tentatively, D is TRBD2 (6 bases). Germline loops: CDR1 LGHDT, CDR2 YNNKEL (reference sequence). The V end lost 7 bases, the J end lost 5 bases, and 17 bases lay between the germline ends. This CDR3 has 14 amino acids. CDR3 protein: CASISAGNWETQYF. In DNA, the CDR3 is TGTGCCAGCATTTCCGCGGGGAACTGGGAGACCCAGTACTTC.

V and J are TRBV13 and TRBJ2-7; TRBD2 matches at 8 bases. CDR3 length: 16 residues. The V gene's germline CDR1 is PRHDT and CDR2 FYEKMQ (reference sequence). V shed 1 base, J shed 3 bases, and the junction held 8 bases outside the gene matches. CDR3: CASSLAEASGFYEQYF. CDR3 sequence (DNA): TGTGCCAGCAGCTTAGCCGAGGCTAGCGGGTTCTACGAGCAGTACTTC.

There are many counts of this clonotype. The rearrangement uses TRBV7-3 and TRBJ2-5, with 13 positions matching TRBD2. J gave up 11 bases and V 5 bases, and 11 bases lay outside the gene matches. The CDR3 covers 15 residues. Germline loops: CDR1 SGHTA, CDR2 FQGTGA. CDR3 nucleotides: TGTGCCAGCAGCCCCGGACTAGCGGGAGAGAGGGAGCAGTACTTC. Amino acid sequence: CASSPGLAGEREQYF.

CDR3 in DNA: TGTGCCAGCAGTGAAGTGTCCGGACTCTATGGCTACACCTTC. Translating it yields CASSEVSGLYGYTF. This rearrangement joins TRBV25-1 to TRBJ1-2; D call uncertain. The CDR3 totals 14 residues. Germline V lookup: CDR1 MGHDK, CDR2 SYGVNS. Trimming took off 2 bases at V and 4 bases at J, with 11 bases between the two ends.

The rearrangement uses TRBV7-6 and TRBJ1-6; D gene ambiguous. Germline V CDR1 and CDR2: SGHVS, FNYEAQ. This CDR3 comprises 15 residues. The V end was cut by 1 base, the J end by 6 bases, with 10 bases between. In DNA, the CDR3 is TGTGCCAGCAGCTTAGACCGGCCCGGTAATTCACCCCTCCACTTT. Its protein product is CASSLDRPGNSPLHF.

The V gene is TRBV20-1, the J gene TRBJ2-7, with TRBD2 identical over 8 bases. V was pared by 0 bases and J by 6 bases, with 10 bases of the junction left unmatched. The germline V gene encodes CDR1 DFQATT and CDR2 SNEGSKA (reference sequence). This CDR3 is 15 amino acids long. The CDR3 reads CSARDHGGRPGEQYF. The CDR3 bases are TGCAGTGCTAGAGACCACGGCGGGAGGCCGGGCGAGCAGTACTTC.

In its sample, this clonotype was seen a few times. The chain links TRBV6-1 to TRBJ2-3; no clear D. The V gene lost 5 bases and the J gene lost 6 bases, with 18 bases spanning the gap. The CDR3 has 15 amino acids. The germline V gene encodes CDR1 MNHNS and CDR2 SASEGT. Here the CDR3 DNA reads TGTGCCAGCAGTCCCTTCGACGGGTACGGCGATACGCAGTATTTT. Its protein is CASSPFDGYGDTQYF.

The chain combines TRBV5-1 with TRBJ2-1; D is perhaps TRBD2 (5 bases). Trimming removed 7 bases from V and 4 bases from J, with 12 bases in between. This CDR3 comprises 13 residues. Germline-derived CDR1 and CDR2 are SGHRS and YFSETQ. The CDR3 nucleotides are TGCGCCAGCTCATGGACTGCGTACAATGAGCAGTTCTTC. Encoded protein: CASSWTAYNEQFF.

J is TRBJ2-5 and V is TRBV7-2; a possible D gene is TRBD2 (6 bases). CDR1 is SGHTA, CDR2 FQGNSA, per germline. This CDR3 contains 15 residues. V was shortened by 0 bases and J by 5 bases, with 13 bases between the two germline ends. CDR3 bases: TGTGCCAGCAGCTTAGCCCCGGCAGGGAGGGAGACCCAGTACTTC. Its translation is CASSLAPAGRETQYF.

The chain recombines TRBV29-1 with TRBJ2-5, with 7 bases lining up with TRBD2. V dropped 2 bases and J dropped 7; count of bases not matched to a gene: 4. Looked up from germline, CDR1 is SQVTM and CDR2 is ANQGSEA. The CDR3 runs to 12 residues. CDR3 nucleotides: TGCAGCGTTGAAAGGTCGGGGGGGACCCAGTACTTC. This translates into CSVERSGGTQYF.

This sequence joins TRBV5-1 and TRBJ1-4; a possible D gene is TRBD1 (5 bases). The CDR3 length is 14 residues. V lost 0 bases and J lost 8, with 11 bases in between. The germline V gene encodes CDR1 SGHRS and CDR2 YFSETQ. The CDR3 here is CASSLGGSKEKLFF. The CDR3 region has the DNA TGCGCCAGCAGCTTGGGGGGGAGTAAGGAAAAACTGTTTTTT.

The table lists this clonotype with a count of one. This rearrangement joins TRBV5-1 to TRBJ2-7, with D possibly being TRBD1 or TRBD2 (7 bases each). V lost 4 bases and J 4 bases, leaving 15 bases between the germline ends. The germline V gene encodes CDR1 SGHRS and CDR2 YFSETQ. The CDR3 loop spans 14 amino acids. Written as DNA, the CDR3 is TGCGCCAGCAGCAGCGGGACAGTCCTATACGAGCAGTACTTC. This codes for CASSSGTVLYEQYF.

The rearrangement joins TRBV11-1 to TRBJ1-1, with D uncertain. Germline loops: CDR1 SGHAT, CDR2 FQDESV (reference sequence). CDR3 length: 13 amino acids. V dropped 2 bases and J dropped 6 bases, with 10 bases sitting between them. CDR3 nucleotides: TGTGCCAGCAGCTTATTTAGTAGCGCTGAAGCTTTCTTT. Its translation: CASSLFSSAEAFF.

The table lists this clonotype with a few counts. The V and J genes are TRBV3-1 and TRBJ2-7; D remains unclear. The V gene lost 0 bases and the J gene lost 6 bases, with 6 bases spanning the gap. The CDR3 extends over 12 amino acids. Germline CDR1 reads LGHDT; CDR2 reads YNNKEL (reference sequence). The CDR3 here is CASSQDPVEQYF. The CDR3 nucleotides are TGTGCCAGCAGCCAAGATCCTGTCGAGCAGTACTTC.

This clonotype has just a few counts. The DNA for the CDR3 is TGTGCCAGCAGGACCGGGACACCACCTGAAAAACTGTTTTTT. This encodes CASRTGTPPEKLFF. This chain links TRBV6-2 or TRBV6-3 with TRBJ1-4; weak D call: TRBD1 (6 bases). The V end was cut by 6 bases, the J end by 7 bases, with 15 bases between. The CDR3 is 14 amino acids. Germline-derived CDR1 and CDR2 are MNHEY and SVGEGT.

This clonotype was found a few times. The CDR3 DNA follows: TGTGCCAGCAGCGACAGGACAGGACAATCCTACGAGCAGTACTTC. As protein: CASSDRTGQSYEQYF. The chain links TRBV12-3 or TRBV12-4 to TRBJ2-5; 7 bases line up with TRBD1. The closer fit of TRBJ2-7 to the DNA end suggests the J call may be wrong. The CDR3 runs to 15 residues.

The rearrangement joins TRBV9 to TRBJ2-7, with 12 bases matching TRBD2. Germline lookup yields CDR1 SGDLS and CDR2 YYNGEE. The CDR3 consists of 17 residues. V shed 4 bases and J 0 bases; nucleotides not matched to a gene: 8. The CDR3 DNA reads as TGTGCCAGCAGCCCAACTAGCGGGGGGACATACTCCTACGAGCAGTACTTC. Translating it yields CASSPTSGGTYSYEQYF. The full variable domain, with the rest looked up from reference TRBV9 and TRBJ2-7, is DSGVTQTPKHLITATGQRVTLRCSPRSGDLSVYWYQQSLDQGLQFLIQYYNGEERAKGNILERFSAQQFPDLHSELNLSSLELGDSALYFCASSPTSGGTYSYEQYFGPGTRLTVT.

This chain connects TRBV4-1 to TRBJ2-5; D is perhaps TRBD1 (6 bases). The J call may not be correct, given that the DNA end is closer to TRBJ2-1. Germline CDR1 and CDR2: MGHRA and YSYEKL. The CDR3 extends over 13 amino acids. The DNA for the CDR3 is TGCGCCAGCAGCCAGGGGGCTGGCAATGAGCAGTTCTTC. Its protein product is CASSQGAGNEQFF.

A single count supports this clonotype. The chain links TRBV20-1 to TRBJ2-4, with D possibly matching TRBD2 (6 bases). CDR3 length: 13 residues. CDR1 and CDR2 from the germline V gene are DFQATT and SNEGSKA (reference sequence). V dropped 3 bases and J dropped 3 bases, with 9 bases sitting between them. In DNA, the CDR3 is TGCAGTGCTAGGGGGAGGAACAAAAACATTCAGTACTTC. Translation gives CSARGRNKNIQYF.

The chain has TRBV6-5 and TRBJ1-2; 7 bases fit TRBD1. The CDR3 is 13 residues long. Germline trimming cut 6 bases from V and 4 bases from J; bases unmatched to any gene: 5. Germline CDR1 is MNHEY and CDR2 is SVGAGI. CDR3 coding DNA: TGTGCCAGCAGACGGACAGGCGGCTATGGCTACACCTTC. Protein: CASRRTGGYGYTF.

This clonotype has just a few counts. The J gene is TRBJ1-1, the V gene TRBV7-9; D gene unclear. Trimming left V 0 bases short and J 2 bases short, with 13 bases between. This CDR3 has 16 amino acids. Germline CDR1 SEHNR, CDR2 FQNEAQ (reference sequence). CDR3 nucleotide sequence: TGTGCCAGCAGCTTAGCGCCTAGGGATATTAACACTGAAGCTTTCTTT. As protein: CASSLAPRDINTEAFF.

This chain connects TRBV5-1 to TRBJ1-4; no clear D gene. V was pared by 0 bases and J by 4 bases, with 10 bases between. CDR1 is SGHRS, CDR2 YFSETQ, per germline. The CDR3 loop spans 15 amino acids. The CDR3 is CASSLEGGRNEKLFF. The DNA for the CDR3 is TGCGCCAGCAGCTTGGAGGGCGGGCGTAATGAAAAACTGTTTTTT.

The J gene is TRBJ1-4, the V gene TRBV12-5; TRBD1 matches at 11 bases. The CDR3 totals 17 residues. CDR1 LGHNT and CDR2 FRNRAP come from the germline V gene. V was pared by 2 bases and J by 3 bases, with 5 bases of the junction left unmatched. For the CDR3, the DNA is TGTGCTAGTGGTTTGTTGGACAGGGGGCGAGCTAATGAAAAACTGTTTTTT. As protein: CASGLLDRGRANEKLFF.

This clonotype was detected only a few times. The J gene is TRBJ1-4, the V gene TRBV25-1; D is possibly TRBD1 (6 bases). CDR3 length: 13 amino acids. V was cut by 6 bases and J by 8 bases, with 13 bases left in between. The germline gives CDR1 MGHDK, CDR2 SYGVNS. In DNA, the CDR3 is TGTGCCAGCAGAAACAGGGTGAGCGAAAAACTGTTTTTT. Amino acids: CASRNRVSEKLFF.

The chain uses TRBV20-1 and TRBJ2-7; 8 bases line up with TRBD2. There are 17 residues in the CDR3. Germline loops: CDR1 DFQATT, CDR2 SNEGSKA (reference sequence). Losses at the gene ends were 0 bases for V and 0 bases for J; bases not matched to a gene: 10. DNA for the CDR3: TGCAGTGCTAGAGATGGGGCCCAGCGGGGGCTCTCCTACGAGCAGTACTTC. Its protein is CSARDGAQRGLSYEQYF.